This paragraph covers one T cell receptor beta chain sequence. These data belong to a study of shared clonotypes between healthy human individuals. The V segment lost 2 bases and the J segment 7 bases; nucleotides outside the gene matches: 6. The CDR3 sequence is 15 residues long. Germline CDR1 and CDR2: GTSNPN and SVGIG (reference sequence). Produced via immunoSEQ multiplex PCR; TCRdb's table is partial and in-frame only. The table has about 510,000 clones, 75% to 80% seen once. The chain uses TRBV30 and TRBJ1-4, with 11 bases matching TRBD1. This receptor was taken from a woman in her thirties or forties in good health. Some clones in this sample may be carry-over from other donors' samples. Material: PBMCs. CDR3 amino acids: CAWSSPGQGGEKLFF. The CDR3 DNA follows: TGTGCCTGGAGTTCACCGGGACAGGGGGGTGAAAAACTGTTTTTT.